A selection of T cell receptor beta chains follows, all from one sample in a study of OX40 agonist ivuxolimab in advanced cancers. Sequenced by immunoSEQ multiplex PCR; TCRdb stores in-frame clones only, minus some. Of fewer than 45,000 clones in the sample, roughly 88% were seen once. The sample in question was CD4+ or CD8+ T cells sorted from blood, obtained in a trial of the OX40 agonist ivuxolimab. The receptors were gathered from an adult with an advanced solid tumor such as melanoma, head and neck, liver or kidney cancer. The CDR3 runs from the conserved cysteine through the conserved F or W. The D gene is left open where the match is weak. Clone size is given for some rows only: seen once, a few or many times, or a class if the clone is expanded.

v_gene: TRBV27; d_gene: NA; j_gene: TRBJ1-6; abundance: once; CDR3nt: TGTGCCAGCACCAAGGACAGCCGAGGGTCACCCCTCCACTTT; CDR3aa: CASTKDSRGSPLHF
v_gene: TRBV7-9; d_gene: NA; j_gene: TRBJ2-7; abundance: NA; CDR3nt: TGTGCCAGCAGCGGATACTTGGGACCGACCTACGAGCAGTACTTC; CDR3aa: CASSGYLGPTYEQYF
v_gene: TRBV19; d_gene: NA; j_gene: TRBJ1-2; abundance: NA; CDR3nt: TGTGCCAGTAGTCAGAAGGGCGCTGGCTACACCTTC; CDR3aa: CASSQKGAGYTF
v_gene: TRBV18; d_gene: NA; j_gene: TRBJ2-1; abundance: NA; CDR3nt: TGTGCCAGCTCTGACCTAAATGAGCAGTTCTTC; CDR3aa: CASSDLNEQFF
v_gene: TRBV5-1; d_gene: TRBD1; j_gene: TRBJ1-6; abundance: NA; CDR3nt: TGCGCCAGCAGCATGGGACCCGGGACAGGGGTTAATTCACCCCTCCACTTT; CDR3aa: CASSMGPGTGVNSPLHF
v_gene: TRBV15; d_gene: NA; j_gene: TRBJ1-2; abundance: NA; CDR3nt: TGTGCCACCAGCAGGGCAGGGATCAATGGCTACACCTTC; CDR3aa: CATSRAGINGYTF
v_gene: TRBV6-6; d_gene: NA; j_gene: TRBJ2-7; abundance: NA; CDR3nt: TGTGCCAGCAGTTACCCGGGTGCCACACTCTCCTACGAGCAGTACTTC; CDR3aa: CASSYPGATLSYEQYF
v_gene: TRBV13; d_gene: NA; j_gene: TRBJ2-7; abundance: NA; CDR3nt: TGTGCCAGCAGCTTAGGATACTACGAGCAGTACTTC; CDR3aa: CASSLGYYEQYF
v_gene: TRBV28; d_gene: NA; j_gene: TRBJ2-1; abundance: NA; CDR3nt: TGTGCCAGCAGTCTAACATTTGAGCAGTTCTTC; CDR3aa: CASSLTFEQFF
v_gene: TRBV6-4; d_gene: NA; j_gene: TRBJ1-2; abundance: NA; CDR3nt: TGTGCCAGCAGTGACTGGGAGTTAAACTATGGCTACACCTTC; CDR3aa: CASSDWELNYGYTF
v_gene: TRBV28; d_gene: NA; j_gene: TRBJ1-5; abundance: few; CDR3nt: TGTGCCAGCAGTTTACCCCCGGGCAGGGGTCAGCCCCAGCATTTT; CDR3aa: CASSLPPGRGQPQHF
v_gene: TRBV29-1; d_gene: NA; j_gene: TRBJ2-4; abundance: NA; CDR3nt: TGCAGCGTCCGCGGACGGAAAAAAAACATTCAGTACTTC; CDR3aa: CSVRGRKKNIQYF
v_gene: TRBV28; d_gene: NA; j_gene: TRBJ2-1; abundance: NA; CDR3nt: TGTGCCAGCACCCAGGGGCTGGATTCCTACAATGAGCAGTTCTTC; CDR3aa: CASTQGLDSYNEQFF
v_gene: TRBV5-1; d_gene: NA; j_gene: TRBJ1-3; abundance: NA; CDR3nt: TGCGCCAGCTCTCGAGAAGCTGGAAACACCATATATTTT; CDR3aa: CASSREAGNTIYF
v_gene: TRBV15; d_gene: NA; j_gene: TRBJ2-7; abundance: NA; CDR3nt: TGTGCCACCAGCAGAGAGGGGGGTACCTACGAGCAGTACTTC; CDR3aa: CATSREGGTYEQYF
v_gene: TRBV28; d_gene: TRBD2; j_gene: TRBJ2-1; abundance: NA; CDR3nt: TGTGCCAGCAGTGAAATAGCGGGAGTTGGCAATGAGCAGTTCTTC; CDR3aa: CASSEIAGVGNEQFF
v_gene: TRBV5-5; d_gene: TRBD2; j_gene: TRBJ2-1; abundance: NA; CDR3nt: TGTGCCAGCAAGGCAGCGGGACCCTGGGATGAGCAGTTCTTC; CDR3aa: CASKAAGPWDEQFF
v_gene: TRBV28; d_gene: TRBD2; j_gene: TRBJ2-2; abundance: NA; CDR3nt: TGTGCCAGCAGCCTTCCATCTTCCCGGGAGGGCGGCGGGGAGCTGTTTTTT; CDR3aa: CASSLPSSREGGGELFF
v_gene: TRBV11-2; d_gene: NA; j_gene: TRBJ2-3; abundance: NA; CDR3nt: TGTGCCAGCAGCCCTTCGAATACGCAGTATTTT; CDR3aa: CASSPSNTQYF
v_gene: TRBV9; d_gene: NA; j_gene: TRBJ1-6; abundance: NA; CDR3nt: TGTGCCAGCAGCGTAACGGTTAATAATTCACCCCTCCACTTT; CDR3aa: CASSVTVNNSPLHF
v_gene: TRBV6-1; d_gene: NA; j_gene: TRBJ2-3; abundance: NA; CDR3nt: TGTGCCAGCAGTACCGGGACAACGCAGTATTTT; CDR3aa: CASSTGTTQYF
v_gene: TRBV6-6; d_gene: NA; j_gene: TRBJ2-7; abundance: NA; CDR3nt: TGTGCCAGCAGTTACTACAGGGTCCCCAGGGCCTACGAGCAGTACTTC; CDR3aa: CASSYYRVPRAYEQYF
v_gene: TRBV7-9; d_gene: NA; j_gene: TRBJ2-5; abundance: NA; CDR3nt: TGTGCCAGCAGCTTAGGCGCTCTCGAGACCCAGTACTTC; CDR3aa: CASSLGALETQYF
v_gene: TRBV18; d_gene: TRBD1; j_gene: TRBJ2-7; abundance: once; CDR3nt: TGTGCCAGCTCGGAAATGGGACAGGGGTACGACGAGCAGTACTTC; CDR3aa: CASSEMGQGYDEQYF
v_gene: TRBV28; d_gene: TRBD1; j_gene: TRBJ2-5; abundance: NA; CDR3nt: TGTGCCAGCAGTTTAGTTGGGACAGGATTACTCCAAGAGACCCAGTACTTC; CDR3aa: CASSLVGTGLLQETQYF
v_gene: TRBV29-1; d_gene: NA; j_gene: TRBJ2-6; abundance: once; CDR3nt: TGCAGCGTTGCCAGGGCCGGCTCTGGGGCCAACGTCCTGACTTTC; CDR3aa: CSVARAGSGANVLTF
v_gene: TRBV5-6; d_gene: NA; j_gene: TRBJ2-1; abundance: NA; CDR3nt: TGTGCCAGCAGCCCCAGAGGGGCGAAGACTCGCTATTTCTACAATGAGCAGTTCTTC; CDR3aa: CASSPRGAKTRYFYNEQFF
v_gene: TRBV7-2; d_gene: TRBD2; j_gene: TRBJ2-3; abundance: NA; CDR3nt: TGTGCCAGCAGCTTAGCTTGGAGCGGGAGGGCCACAGATACGCAGTATTTT; CDR3aa: CASSLAWSGRATDTQYF
v_gene: TRBV10-3; d_gene: NA; j_gene: TRBJ1-2; abundance: once; CDR3nt: TGTGCCATCAGTGACCGGACAGAGGCAAGTGGCTACACCTTC; CDR3aa: CAISDRTEASGYTF
v_gene: TRBV2; d_gene: NA; j_gene: TRBJ2-5; abundance: NA; CDR3nt: TGTGCCAGCAGCGCCGCCAGGGGACACCAAGAGACCCAGTACTTC; CDR3aa: CASSAARGHQETQYF
v_gene: TRBV19; d_gene: TRBD1; j_gene: TRBJ1-5; abundance: few; CDR3nt: TGTGCCACCGAGAGTTGGGACAGGGCGAATCAGCCCCAGCATTTT; CDR3aa: CATESWDRANQPQHF
v_gene: TRBV28; d_gene: TRBD2; j_gene: TRBJ2-5; abundance: NA; CDR3nt: TGTGCCAGCAGCGACTGGGGCGGGGGAATTCAAGAGACCCAGTACTTC; CDR3aa: CASSDWGGGIQETQYF
v_gene: TRBV5-4; d_gene: NA; j_gene: TRBJ2-1; abundance: NA; CDR3nt: TGTGCCAGCAGCATCAACCGGGACACAGAGCAGTTCTTC; CDR3aa: CASSINRDTEQFF
v_gene: TRBV5-1; d_gene: NA; j_gene: TRBJ2-7; abundance: NA; CDR3nt: TGCGCCAGCAGCTCGGTGACAGGCACCTACGAGCAGTACTTC; CDR3aa: CASSSVTGTYEQYF
v_gene: TRBV19; d_gene: TRBD2; j_gene: TRBJ2-7; abundance: NA; CDR3nt: TGTGCTTGCGGGAGTAGAGACGAGCAGTACTTC; CDR3aa: CACGSRDEQYF
v_gene: TRBV6-6; d_gene: NA; j_gene: TRBJ2-7; abundance: NA; CDR3nt: TGTGCCAGCAGGGGCATGGGGGAGCAGTACTTC; CDR3aa: CASRGMGEQYF
v_gene: TRBV18; d_gene: NA; j_gene: TRBJ1-5; abundance: once; CDR3nt: TGTGCCAGCTCACCACAGGCGTATAGCAATCAGCCCCAGCATTTT; CDR3aa: CASSPQAYSNQPQHF
v_gene: TRBV25-1; d_gene: TRBD2; j_gene: TRBJ2-3; abundance: NA; CDR3nt: TGTGCCAGCAGTGAGCCACCCGGACTAGCGGGGACAGATACGCAGTATTTT; CDR3aa: CASSEPPGLAGTDTQYF
v_gene: TRBV28; d_gene: NA; j_gene: TRBJ1-5; abundance: NA; CDR3nt: TGTGCCAGCAGTTCTGGGGGGCAAGGCAATCAGCCCCAGCATTTT; CDR3aa: CASSSGGQGNQPQHF
v_gene: TRBV7-3; d_gene: TRBD2; j_gene: TRBJ2-1; abundance: NA; CDR3nt: TGTGCCAGCAGCTCTACGGGACTAGCGGGAGTTGAGCAGTTCTTC; CDR3aa: CASSSTGLAGVEQFF
v_gene: TRBV5-1; d_gene: NA; j_gene: TRBJ2-7; abundance: NA; CDR3nt: TGCGCCAGCAGCTTGGCCCCGACCACCTACGAGCGGTACTTC; CDR3aa: CASSLAPTTYERYF
v_gene: TRBV2; d_gene: NA; j_gene: TRBJ1-1; abundance: NA; CDR3nt: TGTGCCAGCAGTGAAGGGCCAGGGGATGAAGCTTTCTTT; CDR3aa: CASSEGPGDEAFF
v_gene: TRBV5-4; d_gene: NA; j_gene: TRBJ1-6; abundance: NA; CDR3nt: TGTGCCAGCACCTCCCAAGCCGAAGCATCAAAAGCCCTCCACTTT; CDR3aa: CASTSQAEASKALHF
v_gene: TRBV4-2; d_gene: NA; j_gene: TRBJ1-2; abundance: NA; CDR3nt: TGTGCCAGCAGCCAAGAAACCACAGGGTATGAGGGCGGCTACACCTTC; CDR3aa: CASSQETTGYEGGYTF
v_gene: TRBV6-6; d_gene: NA; j_gene: TRBJ1-1; abundance: NA; CDR3nt: TGTGCCAGCAGCCCCGCCGGGGGCAGTGGGACTGAAGCTTTCTTT; CDR3aa: CASSPAGGSGTEAFF
v_gene: TRBV19; d_gene: NA; j_gene: TRBJ2-7; abundance: NA; CDR3nt: TGTGCCAGTAGCCCCGGACGGGATTACGAGCAGTACTTC; CDR3aa: CASSPGRDYEQYF
v_gene: TRBV2; d_gene: NA; j_gene: TRBJ1-1; abundance: NA; CDR3nt: TGTGCCAGCAGTGAGGTGTCTGGGGGGATGAACACTGAAGCTTTCTTT; CDR3aa: CASSEVSGGMNTEAFF
v_gene: TRBV7-2; d_gene: TRBD2; j_gene: TRBJ2-3; abundance: NA; CDR3nt: TGTGCCAGCAGCAGAGGGATAGCGGGGCGACGGGATACGCAGTATTTT; CDR3aa: CASSRGIAGRRDTQYF
v_gene: TRBV14; d_gene: TRBD1; j_gene: TRBJ2-1; abundance: NA; CDR3nt: TGTGCCAGCAGCCGGGAATGGACAGGATACAATGAGCAGTTCTTC; CDR3aa: CASSREWTGYNEQFF
v_gene: TRBV9; d_gene: TRBD1; j_gene: TRBJ1-4; abundance: NA; CDR3nt: TGTGCCAGCAGCTCGGCAGGGGGCGGAGCTAATGAAAAACTGTTTTTT; CDR3aa: CASSSAGGGANEKLFF
v_gene: TRBV9; d_gene: TRBD1; j_gene: TRBJ1-4; abundance: NA; CDR3nt: TGTGCCAGCAGCGGACAGGGTTCAGGGTATGAAAAACTGTTTTTT; CDR3aa: CASSGQGSGYEKLFF